The next 10 T cell receptor beta chains were all read from a single sample in a study of shared clonotypes between healthy human individuals. Here immunoSEQ multiplex PCR was the method, and the copy in TCRdb shows in-frame clones only, minus some. The sample lists around 2,000,000 clones; approximately 94% were seen once. Terminally differentiated effector memory CD45RA+ cells were excluded from the naive CD8 cells, which were CD45RO-negative and positively selected for CCR7. Material: naive CD8+ T cells sorted from blood. The receptors shown here come from a man aged 18-30 years in good health.

V gene TRBV5-6 combines with J gene TRBJ1-2; possibly TRBD1 for D (5 bases). The CDR3 runs 12 residues. V lost 6 bases and J 7 bases, leaving 13 bases between the germline ends. The germline V gene has CDR1 SGHDT and CDR2 YYEEEE. The CDR3 DNA sequence: TGTGCCAGCACCTGGGGGGATGGTGGCTACACCTTC. Its protein product is CASTWGDGGYTF.

This clone appeared once. V and J are TRBV28 and TRBJ2-1; TRBD1 is a possible D gene (5 bases). Germline V gene sequence: CDR1 MDHEN, CDR2 SYDVKM. V was shortened by 10 bases and J by 4 bases, with 11 bases between the two germline ends. This CDR3 is built from 12 residues. CDR3 in amino acids: CATRGGYNEQFF. In DNA, the CDR3 is TGTGCCACTAGGGGTGGATACAATGAGCAGTTCTTC.

This chain connects TRBV5-5 to TRBJ2-7; possibly TRBD1 or TRBD2 for D (6 bases each). CDR1 is SGHKS and CDR2 is YYEKEE in the germline V gene (reference sequence). The CDR3 runs 15 residues. Trimming took 1 base from V and 4 from J, leaving 15 bases between them. In nucleotides, the CDR3 is TGTGCCAGCAGCTTGACGGATGGGGGGCTATACGAGCAGTACTTC. Protein product: CASSLTDGGLYEQYF.

Turning to this clone: The same CDR3 can be traced to other DNA sequences in this sample. V usage is TRBV7-9 and J usage is TRBJ2-7; D gene uncertain. Germline V gene data show CDR1 as SEHNR and CDR2 as FQNEAQ (reference sequence). With 0 bases removed from V and 2 bases from J, the gap between germline ends came to 5 bases. CDR3 length: 13 residues. DNA for the CDR3: TGTGCCAGCAGCTTAGCCCCTCCCTACGAGCAGTACTTC. Translation gives CASSLAPPYEQYF.

About this clone itself: The same CDR3 can be traced to other DNA sequences in this sample. In DNA, the CDR3 is TGTGCCAGCAGTTCAGGGGACACTGAAGCTTTCTTT. It encodes CASSSGDTEAFF. This sequence joins TRBV6-5 and TRBJ1-1; maybe TRBD1 (6 bases). This CDR3 has 12 amino acids. Trimming cost V 4 bases and J 3 bases, with 6 bases left between them. Germline V gives CDR1 MNHEY, CDR2 SVGAGI.

The genes are TRBV5-4 and TRBJ2-7, with TRBD2 as a possible D gene (6 bases). CDR3 length: 16 residues. V lost 4 bases and J lost 3, with 20 bases in between. The V gene's germline CDR1 is SGHNT and CDR2 YYREEE (reference sequence). CDR3 DNA: TGTGCCAGCAGCCTCGAAAACCGGGACTCCGTCTACGAGCAGTACTTC. Translating gives CASSLENRDSVYEQYF.

The chain couples TRBV18 to TRBJ2-2; no definite D call. In germline, CDR1 is KGHSH, CDR2 LQKENI. The CDR3 is made up of 11 amino acids. The V gene lost 5 bases and the J gene lost 5 bases, with 3 bases spanning the gap. CDR3 sequence (DNA): TGTGCCAGCTCAACTACCGGGGAGCTGTTTTTT. It is translated as CASSTTGELFF. Drawing the rest from reference TRBV18 and TRBJ2-2, the complete variable domain is NAGVMQNPRHLVRRRGQEARLRCSPMKGHSHVYWYRQLPEEGLKFMVYLQKENIIDESGMPKERFSAEFPKEGPSILRIQQVVRGDSAAYFCASSTTGELFFGEGSRLTVL.

This sequence joins TRBV6-5 and TRBJ2-7, with 7 bases identical to TRBD2. Trimming removed 10 bases from V and 2 bases from J; junction bases left unmatched: 11. Germline CDR1 MNHEY, CDR2 SVGAGI. The CDR3 sequence is 14 residues long. CDR3 residues: CATRWGEGTYEQYF. CDR3 nucleotide sequence: TGTGCCACGCGGTGGGGGGAGGGAACCTACGAGCAGTACTTC.

CDR3 coding DNA: TGCGCCAGCACCGGGACAGGGGGCCTTGCCGAGCAGTACTTC. This gives the protein CASTGTGGLAEQYF. The V call is TRBV10-2, the J call TRBJ2-7; 12 positions agree with TRBD1. V was pared by 7 bases and J by 6 bases, with 7 bases of the junction left unmatched. Germline CDR1 and CDR2: WSHSY and SAAADI. The CDR3 loop spans 14 amino acids.

This rearrangement joins TRBV7-2 to TRBJ2-7; possibly TRBD2 for D (5 bases). The CDR3 is made up of 14 amino acids. V was pared by 4 bases and J by 4 bases, with 14 bases between. Germline V gives CDR1 SGHTA, CDR2 FQGNSA. The CDR3 DNA sequence: TGTGCCAGCAGCTCCCGAGGGCGGAGATACGAGCAGTACTTC. Protein product: CASSSRGRRYEQYF.